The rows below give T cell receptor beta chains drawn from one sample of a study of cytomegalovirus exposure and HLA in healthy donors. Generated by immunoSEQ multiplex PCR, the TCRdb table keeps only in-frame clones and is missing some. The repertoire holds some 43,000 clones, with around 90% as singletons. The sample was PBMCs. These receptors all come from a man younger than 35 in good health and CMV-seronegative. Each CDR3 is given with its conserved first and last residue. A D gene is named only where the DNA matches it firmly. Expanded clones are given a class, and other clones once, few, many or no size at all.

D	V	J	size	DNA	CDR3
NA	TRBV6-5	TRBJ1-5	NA	TGTGCCAGCAGTTCCTACAATCAGCCCCAGCATTTT	CASSSYNQPQHF
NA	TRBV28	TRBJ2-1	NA	TGTGCCAGCAGTTTGCGGCAGAGCTCCTACAATGAGCAGTTCTTC	CASSLRQSSYNEQFF
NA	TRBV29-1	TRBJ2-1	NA	TGCAGCGTTTGCGTGGCAGGGTACAATGAGCAGTTCTTC	CSVCVAGYNEQFF
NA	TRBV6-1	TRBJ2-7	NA	TGTGCCAGCAGTGTAACCGGCTACGAGCAGTACTTC	CASSVTGYEQYF
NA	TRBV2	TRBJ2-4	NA	TGTGCCAGCAGTAAACAGGAAGCCAAAAACATTCAGTACTTC	CASSKQEAKNIQYF
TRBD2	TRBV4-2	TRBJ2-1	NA	TGTGCCAGCAGCCCCACTAGCGGGAGTTACGATGAGCAGTTCTTC	CASSPTSGSYDEQFF
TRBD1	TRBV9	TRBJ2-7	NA	TGTGCCAGCAGCCCCGGGACAGGGGGCTCCTACGAGCAGTACTTC	CASSPGTGGSYEQYF
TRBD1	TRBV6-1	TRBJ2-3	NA	TGTGCCAGCAGTGACACAGGGGACACAGGTACGCAGTATTTT	CASSDTGDTGTQYF
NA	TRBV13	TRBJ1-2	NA	TGTGCCAGCAGCTTAGTTGTTTCTGGGCTGGCTGGCTACACCTTC	CASSLVVSGLAGYTF
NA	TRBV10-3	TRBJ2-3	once	TGTGCCATCAGCCAGGATGCAGATACGCAGTATTTT	CAISQDADTQYF
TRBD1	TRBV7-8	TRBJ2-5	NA	TGTGCCAGCAGCTTAACGGGACAGGGGGCAGGGGAGACCCAGTACTTC	CASSLTGQGAGETQYF
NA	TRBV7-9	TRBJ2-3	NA	TGTGCCAGCACCCTCCGGAGCACAGATACGCAGTATTTT	CASTLRSTDTQYF
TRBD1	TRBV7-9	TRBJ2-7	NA	TGTGCCAGCAGCTTACGAGGGACAGTCTCCTACGAGCAGTACTTC	CASSLRGTVSYEQYF
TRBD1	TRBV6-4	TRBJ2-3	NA	TGTGCCAGCAGTGACGGACAGGGGGCAGATACGCAGTATTTT	CASSDGQGADTQYF
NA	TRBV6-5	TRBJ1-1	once	TGTGCCAGCAGTTACCTCTCTGAAGCTTTCTTT	CASSYLSEAFF
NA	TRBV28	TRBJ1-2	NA	TGTGCCAGCAGGAGTTCGCCCCCAAACTATGGCTACACCTTC	CASRSSPPNYGYTF
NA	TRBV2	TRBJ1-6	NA	TGTGCCAGCAGTGAAGGTTCCCGCTCCTATAATTCACCCCTCCACTTT	CASSEGSRSYNSPLHF
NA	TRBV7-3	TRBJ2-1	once	TGTGCCAGCAGCTTAGGGGCTAGCGAGTACAATGAGCAGTTCTTC	CASSLGASEYNEQFF
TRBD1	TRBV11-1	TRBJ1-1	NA	TGTGCCAGCAGCGAGAAACAGGGGCTTATAACGACGAACACTGAAGCTTTCTTT	CASSEKQGLITTNTEAFF
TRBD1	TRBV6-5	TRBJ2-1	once	TGTGCCAGCAGTTTCACAGGGGGAGCCGACAATGAGCAGTTCTTC	CASSFTGGADNEQFF
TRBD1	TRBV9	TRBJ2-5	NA	TGTGCCAGCAGCGTAGACAGGGGGTACCAAGAGACCCAGTACTTC	CASSVDRGYQETQYF
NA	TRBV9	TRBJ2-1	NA	TGTGCCAGCAGCGTAGTGCCCGGGGGTTTCAAAATCTCCTACAATGAGCAGTTCTTC	CASSVVPGGFKISYNEQFF
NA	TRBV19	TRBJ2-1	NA	TGTGCCAGTAGTTACAGGGGCCGCGGAGGGAAACAGTTCTTC	CASSYRGRGGKQFF
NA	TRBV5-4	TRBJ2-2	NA	TGTGCCAGCAGCTTGATCGGGACACCGAAAACAGCAGCTAATACCGGGGAGCTGTTTTTT	CASSLIGTPKTAANTGELFF
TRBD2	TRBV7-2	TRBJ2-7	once	TGTGCCAGCAGCTTAGATCCTAGCGGGCACGAGCAGTACTTC	CASSLDPSGHEQYF
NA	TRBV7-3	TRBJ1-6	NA	TGTGCCAGCAGCCTCCGTGGTGACAGTTACTTTGATTCACCCCTCCACTTT	CASSLRGDSYFDSPLHF
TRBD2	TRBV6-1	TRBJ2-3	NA	TGTGCCAGCAGTTGGGAGCGGGGGCTCACAGATACGCAGTATTTT	CASSWERGLTDTQYF
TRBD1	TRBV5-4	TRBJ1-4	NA	TGTGCCAGCAGCCCAGGACAGGGGAGGTCTAATGAAAAACTGTTTTTT	CASSPGQGRSNEKLFF
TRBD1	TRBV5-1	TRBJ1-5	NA	TGCGCCAGCAGCTCCGGACAGGGGGGACAGCCCCAGCATTTT	CASSSGQGGQPQHF
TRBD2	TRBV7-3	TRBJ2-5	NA	TGTGCCAGCAGCCGGACTAGCGGGAGTTTTGAGACCCAGTACTTC	CASSRTSGSFETQYF
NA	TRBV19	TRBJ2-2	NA	TGTGCCAGTAGTATAGATCCGGGACATTACACCGGGGAGCTGTTTTTT	CASSIDPGHYTGELFF
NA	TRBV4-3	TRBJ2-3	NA	TGCGCCAGCAGTCTCACAGGGCTCACAGATACGCAGTATTTT	CASSLTGLTDTQYF
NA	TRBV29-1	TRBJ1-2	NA	TGCAGCGTTGAAGGATCCAGTTATGGCTACACCTTC	CSVEGSSYGYTF
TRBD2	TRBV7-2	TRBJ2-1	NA	TGTGCCAGCAGCTTAGGGACTAGCGGCTACAATGAGCAGTTCTTC	CASSLGTSGYNEQFF
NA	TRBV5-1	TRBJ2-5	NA	TGCGCCAGCAGCTTGGGCAGCCAAGAGACCCAGTACTTC	CASSLGSQETQYF
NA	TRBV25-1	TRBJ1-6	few	TGTGCCAGCAGTCCGGGGGGCGGAAATTCACCCCTCCACTTT	CASSPGGGNSPLHF
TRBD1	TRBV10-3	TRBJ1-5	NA	TGTGCCATCAGTGGCCCAGGGGGTTCCAATCAGCCCCAGCATTTT	CAISGPGGSNQPQHF
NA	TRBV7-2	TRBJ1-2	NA	TGTGCCAGCAGCTCCGACAGTACCTATGGCTACACCTTC	CASSSDSTYGYTF
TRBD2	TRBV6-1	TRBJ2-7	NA	TGTGCCAGCAGCGCGACTAGCGGGAGGACCTACGAGCAGTACTTC	CASSATSGRTYEQYF
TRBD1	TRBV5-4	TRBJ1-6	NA	TGTGCCAGCAGCAACCAGCGGGGACAGGGTAATTCACCCCTCCACTTT	CASSNQRGQGNSPLHF
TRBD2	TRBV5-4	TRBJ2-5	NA	TGTGCCAGCAGTTACAATAGCGGGGGGGCGGAGACCCAGTACTTC	CASSYNSGGAETQYF
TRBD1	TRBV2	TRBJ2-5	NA	TGTGCCAGCACGTACCAGGGGGCGCAGGAGACCCAGTACTTC	CASTYQGAQETQYF
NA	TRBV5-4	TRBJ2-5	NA	TGTGCCAGCAGCTCCTCGGGAGAGACCCAGTACTTC	CASSSSGETQYF
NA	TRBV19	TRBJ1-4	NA	TGTGCCAGTAGTCCTGAGAACAGGAACGAAAAACTGTTTTTT	CASSPENRNEKLFF
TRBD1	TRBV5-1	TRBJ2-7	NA	TGCGCCAGCAGCCGGGGGACAGGGGGCAACGAGCAGTACTTC	CASSRGTGGNEQYF
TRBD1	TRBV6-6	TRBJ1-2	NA	TGTGCCAGCAGTTACTCGGCCACAGGGGTCAACTATGGCTACACCTTC	CASSYSATGVNYGYTF
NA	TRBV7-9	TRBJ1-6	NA	TGTGCCAGCAGCCCCCGAGCAGGGAGGAATTCACCCCTCCACTTT	CASSPRAGRNSPLHF
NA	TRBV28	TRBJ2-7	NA	TGTGCCAGCAGTTTTCGGGGGGCATGGTATCGGGGTTCCTACGAGCAGTACTTC	CASSFRGAWYRGSYEQYF
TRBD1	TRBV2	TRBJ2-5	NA	TGTGCCAGCAACCGTGACAGGGGAAGTCGGGAGACCCAGTACTTC	CASNRDRGSRETQYF
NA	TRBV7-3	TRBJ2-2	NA	TGTGCCAGCAGCTTAGGAGGGCCGAACACCGGGGAGCTGTTTTTT	CASSLGGPNTGELFF
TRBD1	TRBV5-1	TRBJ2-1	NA	TGCGCCAGCAGCTCGGGACAGGGAGCCCACAATGAGCAGTTCTTC	CASSSGQGAHNEQFF
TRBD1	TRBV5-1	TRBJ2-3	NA	TGCGCCAGCAGCTTTGGGGACAGGGACACAGATACGCAGTATTTT	CASSFGDRDTDTQYF
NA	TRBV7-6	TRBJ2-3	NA	TGTGCCAGCAGCTTATCGGGGGGCTCCACAGATACGCAGTATTTT	CASSLSGGSTDTQYF
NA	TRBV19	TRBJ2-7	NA	TGTGCCAGTAGCTCCGGTAGGGGATCCTACGAGCAGTACTTC	CASSSGRGSYEQYF
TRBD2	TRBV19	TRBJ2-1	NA	TGTGCCAGTAGTCCTTCCCACGGGGAGGGGCAGTTCTTC	CASSPSHGEGQFF
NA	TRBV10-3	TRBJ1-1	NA	TGTGCCACGCTAGGGACACTGAACACTGAAGCTTTCTTT	CATLGTLNTEAFF
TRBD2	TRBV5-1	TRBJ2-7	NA	TGCGCCAGCAGCTTGTCTAGCGGGAGCATCTACGAGCAGTACTTC	CASSLSSGSIYEQYF
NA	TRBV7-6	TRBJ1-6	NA	TGTGCCAGCAGCTTAGATATCAATTCGGGGAATTCACCCCTCCACTTT	CASSLDINSGNSPLHF